This passage covers 22 T cell receptor beta chains from one sample sequenced in a study of CD8 T cells in Susac syndrome. Random-hexamer reverse transcription was applied to roughly 0.45 to 1 ug RNA. TCRdb re-derived calls from the immunoSEQ multiplex PCR reads in MiXCR, one entry per CDR3 protein. Found here are about 2,600 distinct CDR3 sequences, roughly 80% of them singletons; the top ten hold around 19%. CD27 and CD45RA staining defined memory subsets for TEMRA sorting. The specimen sequenced was CD8+ TEMRA cells from PBMCs. Subset given: FACS-sorted terminally differentiated effector memory CD8+ T cells re-expressing CD45RA (CD8+ TEMRA). All receptors derive from a human donor with Susac syndrome.

The genes are TRBV5-6 and TRBJ2-2; 8 bases agree with TRBD2. This CDR3 is built from 14 residues. After removal of 4 bases from V and 3 bases from J, the junction contained 2 bases not matched to a gene. CDR1 is SGHDT, CDR2 YYEEEE, per germline. This CDR3 reads CASSREGDTGELFF. The CDR3 nucleotides read TGTGCCAGCAGCCGGGAGGGAGACACCGGGGAGCTGTTTTTT.

The V and J genes are TRBV11-1 and TRBJ2-4; the D gene is possibly TRBD1 (5 bases). With 10 bases removed from V and 0 bases from J, the gap between germline ends came to 16 bases. CDR1 and CDR2 (germline): SGHAT, FQDESV (reference sequence). The CDR3 is made up of 15 amino acids. CDR3 sequence: CAKKGKEKAKNIQYF. For the CDR3, the DNA is TGTGCCAAGAAGGGGAAGGAGAAAGCCAAAAACATTCAGTACTTC.

The chain joins TRBV12-3 or TRBV12-4 to TRBJ2-2, with 9 bases fitting TRBD1. This CDR3 contains 15 residues. V gave up 6 bases and J gave up 7 bases; unmatched junction bases: 9. CDR3 region: CASSPRTGENGELFF. The CDR3 bases are TGTGCCAGCAGCCCCAGGACAGGGGAGAACGGGGAGCTGTTTTTT.

V usage is TRBV3-1 and J usage is TRBJ2-7; 8 bases map to TRBD1. The CDR3 contains 15 residues. With 0 bases clipped from V and 6 bases from J, the junction kept 7 bases outside the gene matches. Per the germline V gene, CDR1 is LGHDT and CDR2 is YNNKEL (reference sequence). DNA for the CDR3: TGTGCCAGCAGCCAAGACACAGGGGGTGGACTCGAGCAGTACTTC. Protein product: CASSQDTGGGLEQYF.

The chain recombines TRBV12-3 or TRBV12-4 with TRBJ1-5, with D perhaps TRBD1 (5 bases). The CDR3 covers 14 residues. V lost 3 bases, J lost 3 bases, and 9 bases lay in between. CDR3 nucleotides: TGTGCCAGCAGTTTCCTGGGACCCAATCAGCCCCAGCATTTT. Its translation is CASSFLGPNQPQHF.

The chain couples TRBV20-1 to TRBJ2-7; weak D call: TRBD2 (7 bases). CDR3 length equals 16 residues. Trimming removed 1 base at V and 2 bases at J, with 18 bases between. From germline, CDR1 is DFQATT and CDR2 SNEGSKA (reference sequence). DNA of the CDR3: TGCAGTGCTAGAGGAGAGGGGGGGGAGGGGCCCTACGAGCAGTACTTC. Translation gives CSARGEGGEGPYEQYF.

Comment on this clonotype: One junction end disagrees with the germline gene, perhaps due to a read error. This rearrangement joins TRBV15 to TRBJ2-6; D gene uncertain. The CDR3 contains 9 residues. The germline V gene encodes CDR1 LNHNV and CDR2 YYDKDF (reference sequence). The CDR3 here is CSGANVLTF. CDR3 sequence (DNA): TGCTCTGGGGCCAACGTCCTGACTTTC.

The V and J genes are TRBV6-1 and TRBJ2-7; D gene unclear. Trimming left V 4 bases short and J 2 bases short, with 9 bases between. CDR3 length: 13 amino acids. The germline V gene encodes CDR1 MNHNS and CDR2 SASEGT. The CDR3 sequence is CASSVTETYEQYF. CDR3 DNA sequence: TGTGCCAGCAGTGTAACAGAGACCTACGAGCAGTACTTC.

The table lists this clonotype with a few counts. The V and J genes are TRBV6-1 and TRBJ2-1; 11 bases are shared with TRBD2. The CDR3 has 16 amino acids. Germline CDR1 is MNHNS and CDR2 is SASEGT. The trim removed 4 bases at V and 8 bases at J, leaving 10 bases unmatched. The CDR3 sequence: CASSGGLADIRDEQFF. DNA of the CDR3: TGTGCCAGCAGTGGGGGACTAGCGGACATAAGAGATGAGCAGTTCTTC.

The rearrangement uses TRBV7-7 and TRBJ2-3; TRBD1 might be the D (6 bases). Germline CDR1 SSHAT, CDR2 FNYEAQ (reference sequence). Trimming took off 5 bases at V and 3 bases at J, with 15 bases between the two ends. The CDR3 is 15 residues long. In nucleotides, the CDR3 is TGTGCCAGCAGCCCCGGGACAACCCGTACAGATACGCAGTATTTT. Its translation: CASSPGTTRTDTQYF.

There are a few counts of this clonotype. The J gene is TRBJ2-3, the V gene TRBV9, with 10 bases aligning to TRBD1. J lost 3 bases, V lost 1 base, and 8 bases had no gene match. Germline V lookup: CDR1 SGDLS, CDR2 YYNGEE. The CDR3 length is 17 residues. For the CDR3, the DNA is TGTGCCAGCAGCGTACTAGGACAGGGGGGCCCAACAGATACGCAGTATTTT. Translation: CASSVLGQGGPTDTQYF.

The chain has TRBV7-9 and TRBJ2-7; D is ambiguous. Germline V gene data show CDR1 as SEHNR and CDR2 as FQNEAQ (reference sequence). CDR3 length: 12 amino acids. V lost 5 bases to trimming and J lost 6 bases, with 11 bases between them. The CDR3, as DNA: TGTGCCAGCAGCCCCGACCACACCGAGCAGTACTTC. This gives the protein CASSPDHTEQYF.

The rearrangement uses TRBV10-3 and TRBJ2-6; no firm D call. CDR1 and CDR2 (germline): ENHRY, SYGVKD. The V end lost 11 bases, the J end lost 2 bases, and 22 bases lay between the germline ends. CDR3 size: 17 residues. The CDR3, as DNA: TGTGCCTTCTGTGAGCCGATGCCGTGGGCTGGGGCCAACGTCCTGACTTTC. This sequence encodes CAFCEPMPWAGANVLTF.

The V and J genes are TRBV28 and TRBJ2-2, with 10 bases lining up with TRBD2. Trimming took 2 bases from V and 3 from J; bases not matched to a gene: 9. The CDR3 extends over 18 amino acids. Germline-derived CDR1 and CDR2 are MDHEN and SYDVKM. The CDR3: CASSLAASGSWDTGELFF. CDR3 in DNA: TGTGCCAGCAGTTTAGCGGCTAGCGGGAGCTGGGACACCGGGGAGCTGTTTTTT.

In this sample, this clonotype turned up a few times. V is TRBV28 and J is TRBJ2-1; 14 bases map to TRBD2. CDR1 is MDHEN and CDR2 is SYDVKM in the germline V gene. The trim removed 2 bases at V and 8 bases at J, leaving 11 bases unmatched. This CDR3 has 18 amino acids. CDR3 sequence (DNA): TGTGCCAGCAGTTTAGGGAATTGGGGACTAGCGGGAGCGGATGAGCAGTTCTTC. It yields the protein CASSLGNWGLAGADEQFF.

The chain employs TRBV27 and TRBJ2-6; D is ambiguous. Trimming took 5 bases from V and 5 from J, leaving 13 bases between them. The CDR3 extends over 15 amino acids. CDR1 is MNHEY and CDR2 is SMNVEV in the germline V gene (reference sequence). The CDR3: CASSGLQSRANVLTF. The CDR3 coding sequence is TGTGCCAGCAGTGGGCTACAAAGTCGGGCCAACGTCCTGACTTTC.

In its sample, this clonotype was seen a few times. The gene calls are TRBV7-6 and TRBJ2-5, with D possibly matching TRBD1 (5 bases). Germline lookup yields CDR1 SGHVS and CDR2 FNYEAQ. The CDR3 is made up of 14 amino acids. Trimming stripped 0 bases from V and 5 bases from J, with 10 bases between. The CDR3 DNA is TGTGCCAGCAGCTTAGCCCAGGGTGCGGAGACCCAGTACTTC. Amino acid sequence: CASSLAQGAETQYF. The complete variable domain, with remaining parts taken from reference TRBV7-6 and TRBJ2-5, reads GAGVSQSPRYKVTKRGQDVALRCDPISGHVSLYWYRQALGQGPEFLTYFNYEAQQDKSGLPNDRFSAERPEGSISTLTIQRTEQRDSAMYRCASSLAQGAETQYFGPGTRLLVL.

V gene TRBV6-1 combines with J gene TRBJ2-5, with 7 bases matching TRBD2. J was trimmed by 2 bases and V by 6 bases; bases with no gene match: 3. This CDR3 comprises 13 residues. The germline gives CDR1 MNHNS, CDR2 SASEGT. Here the CDR3 reads CASRWGLQETQYF. CDR3 DNA: TGTGCCAGCAGATGGGGACTACAAGAGACCCAGTACTTC.

This clonotype was seen only once. The rearrangement joins TRBV28 to TRBJ1-1; D perhaps matches TRBD1 (5 bases). Germline CDR1 reads MDHEN; CDR2 reads SYDVKM. V lost 8 bases and J 5 bases, leaving 18 bases between the germline ends. CDR3 length: 14 residues. This chain's CDR3 is CASLPSGGWTEAFF. The CDR3 DNA reads as TGTGCCAGCTTGCCCTCTGGGGGGTGGACTGAAGCTTTCTTT.

This clonotype was observed a few times. The V call is TRBV6-4, the J call TRBJ2-3, with 10 bases identical to TRBD1. The V gene's germline CDR1 is MRHNA and CDR2 SNTAGT. V lost 5 bases, J lost 4 bases, and 3 bases stayed unmatched. The CDR3 has 14 residues. The CDR3 sequence: CASSPGTGADTQYF. Here the CDR3 DNA reads TGTGCCAGCAGTCCCGGGACAGGGGCAGATACGCAGTATTTT.

This clonotype was seen more than once but under ten times. The V gene is TRBV7-9, the J gene TRBJ2-5, with D perhaps matching TRBD1 (8 bases). The CDR3 is 14 residues long. Trimming took off 6 bases at V and 5 bases at J, with 16 bases between the two ends. CDR1 and CDR2 from the germline V gene are SEHNR and FQNEAQ (reference sequence). The CDR3 sequence: CASRPGGGGETQYF. Written as DNA, the CDR3 is TGTGCCAGCAGGCCAGGGGGCGGGGGTGAGACCCAGTACTTC.

V gene TRBV27 combines with J gene TRBJ1-5; possible D gene TRBD1, 5 bases. CDR3 length: 14 residues. Per the germline V gene, CDR1 is MNHEY and CDR2 is SMNVEV (reference sequence). V lost 5 bases and J lost 7, with 15 bases in between. CDR3 sequence (DNA): TGTGCCAGCAGTCGCCACGCTCGGGGCCAGCCCCAGCATTTT. Its translation: CASSRHARGQPQHF.